This T cell receptor (beta chain) was found in a study of cytomegalovirus exposure and HLA in healthy donors. Study-level points and caveats: It was reported in a later analysis that an Asian-associated ancestry cluster showed fewer N-insertions than the roughly 660-donor mean.

The PCR made use of 60 Vbeta and 13 Jbeta primers. Produced via immunoSEQ multiplex PCR; TCRdb's table is partial and in-frame only. The sample consists of 90,000 to 150,000 clones, about 70% of them appearing once. There were likely unrecorded immune exposures, though donors were nominally healthy when sampled. The CDR3 runs 14 residues. The germline gives CDR1 MNHEY, CDR2 SVGAGI. J lost 5 bases, V lost 5 bases, and 4 bases had no gene match. A remark on this clone: Its target is not known.

Sequenced material: PBMCs. The chain couples TRBV6-5 to TRBJ1-1; the match to TRBD1 covers 11 bases. The receptor comes from a human donor in good health. The CDR3 sequence is CASSKDRGLTEAFF. The CDR3 DNA reads TGTGCCAGCAGTAAGGACAGGGGGCTAACTGAAGCTTTCTTT.